This TCR beta chain was profiled in a study of blood T cell repertoires in COVID-19. The overall study: The samples span acute and convalescent COVID-19 from the United States, Italy and Spain. PBMCs, B-cell-depleted T cells, or T cells were the source of the cDNA or gDNA that made up the material.

The CDR3 is 18 amino acids. Germline V gives CDR1 SGHVS, CDR2 FQNEAQ. J was trimmed by 1 base and V by 5 bases; bases with no gene match: 9. In the authors' methods: Using reference gene primer amplification, nucleated cell counts were estimated. Here immunoSEQ multiplex PCR was the method, and the copy in TCRdb shows in-frame clones only, minus some. D and trimming were read from the DNA, whereas the V and J calls and clone size are those reported in that table. The sample has 250,000 to 300,000 clones; roughly 91% are singletons. V gene TRBV7-8 combines with J gene TRBJ2-1; 12 bases are shared with TRBD2. This clonotype originated in a woman aged 40-49 years who had recovered from COVID-19. Sequencing was done on a sample of peripheral blood. The CDR3 loop is CASSPPRGLAGSYNEQFF. CDR3 nucleotides: TGTGCCAGCAGCCCCCCCCGCGGACTAGCGGGGTCCTACAATGAGCAGTTCTTC. The full variable domain, rest sourced from reference TRBV7-8 and TRBJ2-1, is GAGVSQSPRYKVAKRGQDVALRCDPISGHVSLFWYQQALGQGPEFLTYFQNEAQLDKSGLPSDRFFAERPEGSVSTLKIQRTQQEDSAVYLCASSPPRGLAGSYNEQFFGPGTRLTVL.